This T cell receptor beta chain derives from a study of Ad26.COV2.S vaccination and SARS-CoV-2 variants. The assay was immunoSEQ multiplex PCR, and TCRdb's table has in-frame clones only and misses some. The repertoire has some 420,000 clones, 85% to 90% of them found once; the top ten carry approximately 4%. As concerns this clone: As yet, its antigen is unknown.

Study observations and caveats: Placebo recipients had lower spike-specific TCR breadth than vaccine recipients. Quantification of TCR breadth and depth may have yielded underestimates of total T cell responses.

Per the germline V gene, CDR1 is LGHNA and CDR2 is YNFKEQ. The V segment lost 0 bases and the J segment 8 bases; nucleotides outside the gene matches: 10. The CDR3 extends over 16 amino acids. Specified treatment: around 19 received Ad26.COV2.S at low or high dose, single or two shots; about 5 received placebo; per-sample allocation not given. Specimens were obtained on day 63 following the first vaccine or placebo injection. Donation was by an adult aged 18-55 years who was in Boston. What was given as vaccine was an Ad26 vector encoding Wuhan-strain SARS-CoV-2 spike. This receptor was taken from a person aged 18-60 years who received the Ad26.COV2.S COVID-19 vaccine or a placebo. This chain connects TRBV4-2 to TRBJ1-2; 9 nucleotides agree with TRBD1. The sequenced sample was peripheral blood, obtained in a trial of Ad26.COV2.S vaccine versus placebo. The CDR3 loop reads CASSQDSDRGTGGYTF. The CDR3 region has the DNA TGTGCCAGCAGCCAAGACTCGGACAGGGGAACGGGGGGCTACACCTTC.